The 12 T cell receptor beta chains below were found in one sample sequenced in a study of human T cells and chemical hapten exposure. As for time point: pre-sensitization, week 0. Sample treatment: therapeutic diphenylcyclopropenone sensitization with weekly scalp DPC. MiXCR was run by TCRdb on the RACE reads, yielding one entry per CDR3 protein. The data contain approximately 400,000 distinct CDR3 sequences, approximately 5.1% of them singletons. The source material was whole blood, sampled in connection with sensitization to the hapten diphenylcyclopropenone (DPC). Receptors were obtained from a woman aged 45-59 years with alopecia areata. Some clones in this sample may be carry-over from other donors' samples.

The chain combines TRBV4-1 with TRBJ2-5; maybe TRBD2 (5 bases). CDR1 MGHRA and CDR2 YSYEKL come from the germline V gene. V was cut by 4 bases and J by 4 bases, with 10 bases left in between. The CDR3 spans 13 residues. The CDR3 sequence is CASSRARGETQYF. CDR3 in DNA: TGCGCCAGCAGCCGAGCACGGGGAGAGACCCAGTACTTC.

A note on this clonotype: A much bigger clone sits one base away, suggesting this may be a read error. J is TRBJ2-1 and V is TRBV29-1; possible D gene TRBD2, 6 bases. Germline V CDR1 and CDR2: SQVTM, ANQGSEA. The length of the CDR3 is 12 residues. CDR3 DNA sequence: TGCAGCGTTGGTCTAGCGCCCCATGAGCAGTTATTC. Translation: CSVGLAPHEQLF.

The table lists this clonotype with many counts. The chain joins TRBV7-2 to TRBJ2-3; TRBD1 matches 12 bases. The ends lost 6 bases at V and 4 bases at J; junction bases unmatched: 5. The CDR3 runs to 15 residues. CDR1 and CDR2 from the germline V gene are SGHTA and FQGNSA. This chain's CDR3 is CASSSGTGGADTQYF. CDR3 in DNA: TGTGCCAGCAGTTCCGGGACAGGGGGCGCAGATACGCAGTATTTT.

This clonotype was seen at least ten times. This sequence joins TRBV12-3 or TRBV12-4 and TRBJ2-7, with D possibly TRBD1 on 6 matching bases. There are 13 residues in the CDR3. Trimming took off 6 bases at V and 1 base at J, with 10 bases between the two ends. CDR3 region: CASSRDNSYEQYF. The DNA of the CDR3 is TGTGCCAGCAGCAGGGACAATTCCTACGAGCAGTACTTC.

This chain connects TRBV7-7 to TRBJ2-7; D possibly corresponds to TRBD1 (6 bases). Between the trimmed V and J ends, which lost 1 base and 8 bases, there was a span of 12 bases. The CDR3 covers 13 residues. Germline lookup yields CDR1 SSHAT and CDR2 FNYEAQ (reference sequence). The chain's CDR3 is CASSLDPGDKQYF. The CDR3 DNA reads TGTGCCAGCAGCTTAGACCCAGGGGATAAGCAGTACTTC.

This chain links TRBV2 with TRBJ1-1; possible D gene TRBD1, 5 bases. The CDR3 runs 12 residues. Per germline, CDR1 SNHLY and CDR2 FYNNEI. The V gene lost 6 bases and the J gene lost 8 bases, with 13 bases spanning the gap. DNA of the CDR3: TGTGCCAGCAGCTACGGGACCACCGAAGCTTTCTTT. Amino acids: CASSYGTTEAFF.

J is TRBJ2-7 and V is TRBV6-6; tentatively, D is TRBD1 (5 bases). The length of the CDR3 is 13 residues. V lost 2 bases, J lost 4 bases, and 9 bases lay in between. The germline V gene has CDR1 MNHNY and CDR2 SVGAGI (reference sequence). The DNA for the CDR3 is TGTGCCAGCAGTTACCTCAGGGATTACGAGCAGTACTTC. This encodes CASSYLRDYEQYF.

This clonotype was seen at least ten times. The rearrangement joins TRBV7-8 to TRBJ1-5; tentative D call: TRBD1 (5 bases). Germline CDR1 is SGHVS and CDR2 is FQNEAQ. CDR3 size: 15 residues. V was shortened by 4 bases and J by 2 bases, with 12 bases between the two germline ends. DNA of the CDR3: TGTGCCAGCAGCTCCCAGGGTTTTCGCAATCAGCCCCAGCATTTT. Protein product: CASSSQGFRNQPQHF.

There are a few counts of this clonotype. The chain recombines TRBV20-1 with TRBJ2-1; 10 nucleotides line up with TRBD1. This CDR3 has 15 residues. Germline CDR1 reads DFQATT; CDR2 reads SNEGSKA (reference sequence). With 0 bases clipped from V and 9 bases from J, the junction kept 8 bases outside the gene matches. CDR3 sequence: CSARDWDRGLGEQFF. The CDR3 nucleotides read TGCAGTGCTAGAGATTGGGACAGGGGCTTAGGTGAGCAGTTCTTC.

This clonotype was found many times. This chain connects TRBV10-3 to TRBJ2-7; 8 nucleotides agree with TRBD2. Trimming took 3 bases from V and 3 from J; bases not matched to a gene: 7. There are 15 residues in the CDR3. Germline loops: CDR1 ENHRY, CDR2 SYGVKD. CDR3 protein: CAISESSGKGYEQYF. CDR3 DNA sequence: TGTGCCATCAGTGAAAGTAGCGGGAAGGGCTACGAGCAGTACTTC.

This clonotype was detected a few times. The gene calls are TRBV5-6 and TRBJ2-5, with 9 bases matching TRBD2. The V gene end was trimmed by 7 bases and the J gene end by 2 bases; junction bases not matched to a gene: 3. CDR3 size: 13 residues. Germline V gene sequence: CDR1 SGHDT, CDR2 YYEEEE. CDR3 protein: CASASGRQETQYF. CDR3 DNA sequence: TGTGCCAGCGCAAGCGGGAGGCAAGAGACCCAGTACTTC.

There are many counts of this clonotype. The chain joins TRBV4-3 to TRBJ2-1; D gene ambiguous. Germline lookup yields CDR1 LGHNA and CDR2 YSLEER. The CDR3 totals 15 residues. V gave up 0 bases and J gave up 4 bases, with 10 bases separating them. The CDR3 DNA sequence: TGCGCCAGCAGCCAAGATCTGGCGGAGTACAATGAGCAGTTCTTC. Amino acid sequence: CASSQDLAEYNEQFF.